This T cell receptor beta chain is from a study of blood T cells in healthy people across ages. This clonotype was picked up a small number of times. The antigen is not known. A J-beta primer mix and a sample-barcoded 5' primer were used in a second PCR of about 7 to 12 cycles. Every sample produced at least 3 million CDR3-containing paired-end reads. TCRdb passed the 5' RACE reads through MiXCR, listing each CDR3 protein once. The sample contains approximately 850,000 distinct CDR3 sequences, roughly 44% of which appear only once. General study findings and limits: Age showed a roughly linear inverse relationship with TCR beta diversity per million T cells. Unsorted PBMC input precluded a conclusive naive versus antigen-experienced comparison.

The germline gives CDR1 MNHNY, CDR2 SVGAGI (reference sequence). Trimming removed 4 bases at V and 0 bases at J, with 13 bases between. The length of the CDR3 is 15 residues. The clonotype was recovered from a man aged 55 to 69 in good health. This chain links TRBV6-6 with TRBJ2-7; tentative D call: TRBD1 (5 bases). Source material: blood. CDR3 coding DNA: TGTGCCAGCAGTTTCCTGGACACGGGCTCCTACGAGCAGTACTTC. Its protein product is CASSFLDTGSYEQYF.